This record looks at one T cell receptor (beta chain) sequence and its context. The data are from a study of cytomegalovirus exposure and HLA in healthy donors. With 60 Vbeta and 13 Jbeta primers, the PCR was carried out. Only in-frame clones appear in the TCRdb table, and some are missing; sequencing was by immunoSEQ multiplex PCR. This table holds roughly 140,000 clones, approximately 81% found once. This clonotype was sampled from a woman under 30 in good health and CMV-seronegative. Sequenced material: PBMCs.

CDR3 sequence reads: CASRLTAAGDNHEQYF. In DNA form, the CDR3 reads TGTGCGAGCCGATTAACAGCCGCAGGGGATAACCACGAGCAGTACTTC. This rearrangement joins TRBV27 to TRBJ2-7; weak D call: TRBD1 (6 bases). The CDR3 totals 16 residues. Germline assignment: CDR1 MNHEY and CDR2 SMNVEV (reference sequence).